These 14 T cell receptor beta chains came from one sample sequenced in a study of OX40 agonist ivuxolimab in advanced cancers. The repertoire was sequenced with immunoSEQ multiplex PCR; TCRdb's copy has only in-frame clones and lacks some. The data hold around 100,000 clones, with approximately 95% observed a single time. The sequenced sample was CD4+ or CD8+ T cells sorted from blood, obtained in a trial of the OX40 agonist ivuxolimab. The receptors shown here come from an adult with an advanced solid tumor such as melanoma, head and neck, liver or kidney cancer.

The chain joins TRBV6-5 to TRBJ1-1; possible D gene TRBD1, 5 bases. The V end lost 2 bases, the J end lost 1 base, and 11 bases lay between the germline ends. This CDR3 has 15 residues. The germline CDR1 and CDR2 sequences are MNHEY and SVGAGI. This CDR3 is CASSYRVGQNTEAFF. The CDR3 coding sequence is TGTGCCAGCAGTTACCGCGTGGGGCAGAACACTGAAGCTTTCTTT.

The chain uses TRBV13 and TRBJ2-3, with no clear D. V was pared by 5 bases and J by 2 bases, with 5 bases between. Germline CDR1 reads PRHDT; CDR2 reads FYEKMQ (reference sequence). This CDR3 comprises 12 residues. As DNA, the CDR3 is TGTGCCAGCAGCCTAAACACAGATACGCAGTATTTT. Amino acids: CASSLNTDTQYF.

V gene TRBV2 combines with J gene TRBJ2-3; 10 bases are shared with TRBD2. The CDR3 loop spans 16 amino acids. Per the germline V gene, CDR1 is SNHLY and CDR2 is FYNNEI. The junction had 4 bases not matched to a gene; V was cut back by 3 bases and J by 1 base. The DNA of the CDR3 is TGTGCCAGCAGTGAGAACCTAGCGGGGGGCACAGATACGCAGTATTTT. Protein: CASSENLAGGTDTQYF. The variable domain in full, completed from reference TRBV2 and TRBJ2-3, reads EPEVTQTPSHQVTQMGQEVILRCVPISNHLYFYWYRQILGQKVEFLVSFYNNEISEKSEIFDDQFSVERPDGSNFTLKIRSTKLEDSAMYFCASSENLAGGTDTQYFGPGTRLTVL.

The V and J genes are TRBV29-1 and TRBJ1-1; possible D gene TRBD1, 5 bases. Trimming cost V 7 bases and J 1 base, with 13 bases left between them. The CDR3 consists of 13 residues. Germline CDR1 reads SQVTM; CDR2 reads ANQGSEA. The CDR3 loop reads CSAILTENTEAFF. The CDR3 coding sequence is TGCAGCGCCATCTTGACAGAGAACACTGAAGCTTTCTTT. Looking up the rest from reference TRBV29-1 and TRBJ1-1 gives the full variable domain: SAVISQKPSRDICQRGTSLTIQCQVDSQVTMMFWYRQQPGQSLTLIATANQGSEATYESGFVIDKFPISRPNLTFSTLTVSNMSPEDSSIYLCSAILTENTEAFFGQGTRLTVV.

This clone was detected once. The chain recombines TRBV5-4 with TRBJ2-3; D is undetermined. This CDR3 region has 13 residues. Germline CDR1 is SGHNT and CDR2 is YYREEE (reference sequence). Trimming shortened V by 8 bases and J by 1 base, and 11 bases separated the two germline ends. As DNA, the CDR3 is TGTGCCAGTCTCGCGCCCGGCACAGATACGCAGTATTTT. It specifies CASLAPGTDTQYF.

V gene TRBV27 combines with J gene TRBJ2-2, with D possibly TRBD2 on 6 matching bases. CDR3 length: 15 amino acids. Germline assignment: CDR1 MNHEY and CDR2 SMNVEV (reference sequence). Trimming pared 3 bases from V and 5 bases from J, leaving 13 bases between. CDR3 residues: CASSLGRRRTGELFF. The DNA of the CDR3 is TGTGCCAGCAGTTTGGGGAGGAGAAGGACCGGGGAGCTGTTTTTT.

The chain carries TRBV4-3 and TRBJ2-7; 11 nucleotides align to TRBD2. Germline CDR1 LGHNA, CDR2 YSLEER. The CDR3 has 16 residues. J lost 3 bases, V lost 3 bases, and 7 bases had no gene match. CDR3 DNA sequence: TGCGCCAGCAGCCACGACTCCGGGACTAGCGGCTACGAGCAGTACTTC. Translation: CASSHDSGTSGYEQYF.

The rearrangement uses TRBV4-3 and TRBJ2-1; the match to TRBD2 covers 7 bases. Unmatched junction bases numbered 10, after V lost 0 bases and J lost 8 bases. This CDR3 spans 16 amino acids. In germline, CDR1 is LGHNA, CDR2 YSLEER. The CDR3 coding sequence is TGCGCCAGCAGCCAAGATTGGGGGAGGGCTGAGGATGAGCAGTTCTTC. This translates into CASSQDWGRAEDEQFF.

This rearrangement joins TRBV28 to TRBJ2-7, with D possibly TRBD1 on 5 matching bases. This CDR3 has 13 residues. V was trimmed by 5 bases and J by 3 bases, leaving 11 bases between them. Germline V gene lookup returns CDR1 MDHEN and CDR2 SYDVKM. In DNA, the CDR3 is TGTGCCAGCAGTGCATCAGGGTACTACGAGCAGTACTTC. It encodes CASSASGYYEQYF. The full variable domain, in which reference TRBV28 and TRBJ2-7 provide the parts outside the CDR3, is DVKVTQSSRYLVKRTGEKVFLECVQDMDHENMFWYRQDPGLGLRLIYFSYDVKMKEKGDIPEGYSVSREKKERFSLILESASTNQTSMYLCASSASGYYEQYFGPGTRLTVT.

This clone has just one count. The chain carries TRBV9 and TRBJ2-3; 7 bases align to TRBD2. CDR1 is SGDLS, CDR2 YYNGEE, per germline. After removal of 4 bases from V and 0 bases from J, the junction contained 8 bases not matched to a gene. This CDR3 is built from 16 residues. CDR3 region: CASSPEGGASTDTQYF. The CDR3 nucleotides are TGTGCCAGCAGCCCAGAGGGAGGGGCTAGCACAGATACGCAGTATTTT.

This chain connects TRBV7-9 to TRBJ2-7, with 8 positions matching TRBD2. Germline CDR1 SEHNR, CDR2 FQNEAQ (reference sequence). This CDR3 has 13 amino acids. V shed 4 bases, J shed 3 bases, and the junction held 2 bases outside the gene matches. The CDR3 sequence is CASSSRGGYEQYF. CDR3 sequence (DNA): TGTGCCAGCAGCTCACGGGGGGGCTACGAGCAGTACTTC.

The V gene is TRBV11-1, the J gene TRBJ2-1; maybe TRBD2 (5 bases). Germline CDR1 and CDR2: SGHAT and FQDESV (reference sequence). The CDR3 extends over 13 amino acids. Trimming shortened V by 4 bases and J by 10 bases, and 14 bases separated the two germline ends. CDR3 loop: CASSSRTDWEQFF. DNA for the CDR3: TGTGCCAGCAGCTCCAGGACTGATTGGGAGCAGTTCTTC.

V gene TRBV6-5 combines with J gene TRBJ1-6; D call uncertain. V was clipped by 10 bases and J by 0 bases, with 10 bases between them. The CDR3 runs to 14 residues. Germline V lookup: CDR1 MNHEY, CDR2 SVGAGI. The CDR3, as DNA: TGTGCCACCTCGTTAGACTCCTATAATTCACCCCTCCACTTT. Amino acid sequence: CATSLDSYNSPLHF.

This chain uses TRBV6-5 with TRBJ2-7; no clear D. The V end was cut by 5 bases, the J end by 6 bases, with 14 bases between. The CDR3 loop spans 13 amino acids. CDR1 is MNHEY and CDR2 is SVGAGI in the germline V gene. The CDR3 protein is CASSPGSASEQYF. As DNA, the CDR3 is TGTGCCAGCAGTCCTGGGTCCGCGAGCGAGCAGTACTTC.